These 10 T cell receptor beta chains were sequenced from one sample in a study of post-analysis software for immune sequencing data. Tagging with unique molecular identifiers was a feature of the TCR beta cDNA libraries. TCRdb itself ran the PCR reads through MiXCR, one entry per CDR3 protein. The sample includes hundreds of thousands of distinct CDR3 sequences, just under 30% of them seen just once. Their antigens remain unidentified. The study's findings and limits: Elevated frequency relative to controls characterized several TRBV segments in patients, TRBV5-6, TRBV5-1 and TRBV20-1 among them.

The sequenced material came from blood. The receptors originated from a girl aged 10 to 17 with multiple sclerosis.

The rearrangement links TRBV28 to TRBJ2-7; TRBD2 is a possible D gene (6 bases). The V gene's germline CDR1 is MDHEN and CDR2 SYDVKM. Trimming took 2 bases from V and 2 from J, leaving 10 bases between them. This CDR3 has 14 amino acids. The CDR3: CASSLGGFAYEQYF. The DNA for the CDR3 is TGTGCCAGCAGTTTAGGAGGGTTCGCCTACGAGCAGTACTTC.

The rearrangement joins TRBV28 to TRBJ1-4; 8 bases line up with TRBD1. The CDR3 covers 16 residues. V lost 3 bases and J lost 1; bases outside the gene matches: 4. CDR1 MDHEN and CDR2 SYDVKM come from the germline V gene. CDR3 DNA sequence: TGTGCCAGCAGTTTGTCCGGGACAGGAACTAATGAAAAACTGTTTTTT. Encoded protein: CASSLSGTGTNEKLFF.

There are many counts of this clonotype. The CDR3 reads CASSVGGLVADTQYF. The CDR3 region has the DNA TGTGCCAGCAGCGTAGGGGGATTAGTGGCAGATACGCAGTATTTT. This sequence joins TRBV9 and TRBJ2-3, with D uncertain. V lost 0 bases and J 4 bases, leaving 12 bases between the germline ends. CDR1 and CDR2 (germline): SGDLS, YYNGEE. The CDR3 length is 15 residues.

This clonotype was picked up a small number of times. CDR3 in amino acids: CASSLNYATGELFF. The CDR3 DNA follows: TGTGCCAGCAGCTTAAATTACGCGACCGGGGAGCTGTTTTTT. The V gene is TRBV7-2, the J gene TRBJ2-2; D uncertain. This CDR3 region has 14 residues. Deletions cut 2 bases from V and 5 bases from J, with 9 bases between. Germline CDR1 and CDR2: SGHTA and FQGNSA.

At least ten counts were recorded for this clonotype. This rearrangement joins TRBV24-1 to TRBJ2-5; no firm D call. The CDR3 consists of 12 residues. Germline assignment: CDR1 KGHDR and CDR2 SFDVKD. The ends were cut back, 1 base at V and 5 bases at J, with 4 bases in the middle. In DNA, the CDR3 is TGTGCCACCAGTGATTTCGGGGAGACCCAGTACTTC. Translated, it gives CATSDFGETQYF.

The chain carries TRBV27 and TRBJ1-6; 7 bases map to TRBD1. The J segment lost 3 bases and the V segment lost 4 bases, leaving 3 bases of the junction unmatched. Germline loops: CDR1 MNHEY, CDR2 SMNVEV (reference sequence). The length of the CDR3 is 15 residues. The CDR3 is CASSSRDSYNSPLHF. CDR3 sequence (DNA): TGTGCCAGCAGTTCCCGGGACAGCTATAATTCACCCCTCCACTTT.

The genes are TRBV20-1 and TRBJ1-2, with 10 bases identical to TRBD1. Per the germline V gene, CDR1 is DFQATT and CDR2 is SNEGSKA (reference sequence). Losses at the gene ends were 3 bases for V and 8 bases for J; bases not matched to a gene: 12. The CDR3 runs to 15 residues. For the CDR3, the DNA is TGCAGTGCTAGCCGGGTGGGACAGGGGTTTTTCGGCTACACCTTC. This gives the protein CSASRVGQGFFGYTF.

In its sample, this clonotype was seen a few times. This rearrangement joins TRBV12-3 or TRBV12-4 to TRBJ2-4; the D is unclear. CDR3 size: 14 residues. The V end was cut by 5 bases, the J end by 1 base, with 9 bases between. In nucleotides, the CDR3 is TGTGCCAGCAGTAAAAGTATGGCCAAAAACATTCAGTACTTC. Translating gives CASSKSMAKNIQYF.

This chain uses TRBV7-2 with TRBJ2-7; TRBD2 agrees at 14 bases. Losses at the gene ends were 4 bases for V and 9 bases for J; bases not matched to a gene: 5. CDR1 is SGHTA and CDR2 is FQGNSA in the germline V gene. The CDR3 runs to 14 residues. The CDR3 sequence: CASSSGTSGGLQYF. The DNA for the CDR3 is TGTGCCAGCAGCTCAGGGACTAGCGGGGGACTGCAGTACTTC.

The chain employs TRBV20-1 and TRBJ2-1; 9 bases agree with TRBD2. Germline CDR1 and CDR2: DFQATT and SNEGSKA (reference sequence). The CDR3 runs to 15 residues. V gave up 1 base and J gave up 8 bases; unmatched junction bases: 9. CDR3 loop: CSARGFTREGDEQFF. For the CDR3, the DNA is TGCAGTGCTAGAGGGTTTACGCGGGAGGGGGATGAGCAGTTCTTC.